These 14 T cell receptor beta chains originate from one sample sequenced in a study of T cells after yellow fever vaccination. From the 5' RACE reads, TCRdb called clonotypes with MiXCR, one entry per CDR3 protein. The sample lists some 560,000 distinct CDR3 sequences; about 15% were seen once. The sample consisted of PBMCs, taken about 5 days after the first yellow fever vaccination. The receptors were sampled from a young man who received the YFV17D yellow fever vaccine.

This clonotype was detected only a few times. The rearrangement joins TRBV20-1 to TRBJ1-2, with D unclear. Germline CDR1 is DFQATT and CDR2 is SNEGSKA (reference sequence). V was pared by 1 base and J by 7 bases, with 7 bases between. This CDR3 has 11 amino acids. The CDR3 sequence is CSARVESGYTF. For the CDR3, the DNA is TGCAGTGCTAGAGTCGAAAGTGGCTACACCTTC.

This chain uses TRBV6-2 or TRBV6-3 with TRBJ1-6; tentative D call: TRBD1 (5 bases). V shed 2 bases and J shed 9 bases, with 5 bases lying between them. The length of the CDR3 is 12 residues. The germline gives CDR1 MNHEY, CDR2 SVGEGT. The CDR3 loop reads CASSYGTSPLHF. The CDR3 bases are TGTGCCAGCAGTTACGGGACTTCACCCCTCCACTTT.

The chain is built from TRBV3-1 and TRBJ1-1; 9 bases are shared with TRBD1. The CDR3 totals 18 residues. V trimming: 3 bases; J trimming: 6 bases; junction bases outside the gene matches: 17. The germline V gene encodes CDR1 LGHDT and CDR2 YNNKEL (reference sequence). The CDR3, as DNA: TGTGCCAGCAGCCACCTAAACAGGGGGCTTTTGGTTAATGCTGAAGCTTTCTTT. This codes for CASSHLNRGLLVNAEAFF. The whole variable domain, remainder taken from reference TRBV3-1 and TRBJ1-1, is DTAVSQTPKYLVTQMGNDKSIKCEQNLGHDTMYWYKQDSKKFLKIMFSYNNKELIINETVPNRFSPKSPDKAHLNLHINSLELGDSAVYFCASSHLNRGLLVNAEAFFGQGTRLTVV.

This clonotype occurred a few times. The chain carries TRBV28 and TRBJ2-1; no clear D. The ends were cut back, 6 bases at V and 7 bases at J, with 13 bases in the middle. Germline V gives CDR1 MDHEN, CDR2 SYDVKM. This CDR3 comprises 13 residues. CDR3 DNA sequence: TGTGCCAGCAGCCCAAGTACGATTAATGAGCAGTTCTTC. It encodes CASSPSTINEQFF. The full variable domain, rest sourced from reference TRBV28 and TRBJ2-1, is DVKVTQSSRYLVKRTGEKVFLECVQDMDHENMFWYRQDPGLGLRLIYFSYDVKMKEKGDIPEGYSVSREKKERFSLILESASTNQTSMYLCASSPSTINEQFFGPGTRLTVL.

This rearrangement joins TRBV5-1 to TRBJ2-4, with a possible D match to TRBD2 (6 bases). The CDR3 totals 19 residues. CDR1 is SGHRS, CDR2 YFSETQ, per germline. The V and J ends lost 0 bases and 0 bases respectively, with 19 bases between them. The CDR3 nucleotides read TGCGCCAGCAGCTTGGCTCAGTCCGGGGCGGGATTAGCCAAAAACATTCAGTACTTC. Translating gives CASSLAQSGAGLAKNIQYF.

This clonotype has a handful of counts. The chain recombines TRBV6-5 with TRBJ2-1; D not resolved. V was pared by 0 bases and J by 6 bases, with 12 bases between. CDR3 length: 15 residues. Looked up from germline, CDR1 is MNHEY and CDR2 is SVGAGI. For the CDR3, the DNA is TGTGCCAGCAGTTACTCGGGTAATGGGGTCAATGAGCAGTTCTTC. Protein: CASSYSGNGVNEQFF.

There are a few counts of this clonotype. The chain has TRBV5-6 and TRBJ2-7; 11 bases agree with TRBD2. The germline V gene encodes CDR1 SGHDT and CDR2 YYEEEE. The CDR3 is 15 amino acids. After removal of 8 bases from V and 2 bases from J, the junction contained 9 bases not matched to a gene. This CDR3 reads CASRPLAGAPYEQYF. CDR3 DNA: TGTGCCAGTCGGCCACTAGCGGGGGCTCCCTACGAGCAGTACTTC.

This clonotype was counted at least ten times. The chain combines TRBV2 with TRBJ2-4, with a weak D call TRBD2 (6 bases). Germline values: CDR1 SNHLY, CDR2 FYNNEI. Trimming pared 3 bases from V and 8 bases from J, leaving 8 bases between. The CDR3 runs to 12 residues. CDR3 sequence (DNA): TGTGCCAGCAGTGAGGGAGGCTACATTCAGTACTTC. Residues: CASSEGGYIQYF.

This clonotype was picked up a small number of times. The chain combines TRBV4-2 with TRBJ1-1, with D hard to call. Trimming cost V 1 base and J 6 bases, with 9 bases left between them. The germline V gene has CDR1 LGHNA and CDR2 YNFKEQ. CDR3 length: 13 amino acids. DNA for the CDR3: TGTGCCAGCAGCCAAGTTCGGGGTTCTGAAGCTTTCTTT. It codes for CASSQVRGSEAFF.

V gene TRBV9 combines with J gene TRBJ1-6, with D unclear. The CDR3 extends over 13 amino acids. Germline V gene lookup returns CDR1 SGDLS and CDR2 YYNGEE. Trimming pared 7 bases from V and 9 bases from J, leaving 14 bases between. The CDR3 here is CASGGKVGSPLHF. Here the CDR3 DNA reads TGTGCCAGCGGCGGCAAGGTGGGTTCACCCCTCCACTTT. The complete variable domain, with remaining parts taken from reference TRBV9 and TRBJ1-6, reads DSGVTQTPKHLITATGQRVTLRCSPRSGDLSVYWYQQSLDQGLQFLIQYYNGEERAKGNILERFSAQQFPDLHSELNLSSLELGDSALYFCASGGKVGSPLHFGNGTRLTVT.

This clonotype was counted between two and nine times. V gene TRBV29-1 combines with J gene TRBJ1-2; TRBD1 might be the D (6 bases). Trimming took off 6 bases at V and 10 bases at J, with 15 bases between the two ends. CDR1 is SQVTM, CDR2 ANQGSEA, per germline. The CDR3 totals 11 residues. CDR3 amino acids: CSVALGGAYTF. The DNA of the CDR3 is TGCAGCGTCGCCCTGGGGGGGGCCTACACCTTC.

The chain recombines TRBV7-9 with TRBJ2-3, with 10 bases lining up with TRBD2. There are 17 residues in the CDR3. The V gene end was trimmed by 5 bases and the J gene end by 6 bases; junction bases not matched to a gene: 14. Germline V gene data show CDR1 as SEHNR and CDR2 as FQNEAQ (reference sequence). Here the CDR3 reads CASSPPPPSGGGDTQYF. The DNA of the CDR3 is TGTGCCAGCAGCCCACCCCCCCCTAGCGGGGGAGGGGATACGCAGTATTTT.

This clonotype was seen ten or more times. This chain links TRBV7-9 with TRBJ2-7; TRBD2 might be the D (5 bases). CDR1 is SEHNR, CDR2 FQNEAQ, per germline (reference sequence). This CDR3 is 15 amino acids long. The V and J ends lost 1 base and 6 bases respectively, with 16 bases between them. The CDR3 region is CASSLGAGLASEQYV. The CDR3, as DNA: TGTGCCAGCAGCTTAGGGGCAGGACTCGCCAGCGAGCAGTACGTC.

This clonotype was picked up one time. The genes are TRBV6-5 and TRBJ2-5; D remains unclear. The CDR3 loop spans 14 amino acids. Germline values: CDR1 MNHEY, CDR2 SVGAGI. V was cut by 2 bases and J by 2 bases, with 9 bases left in between. The CDR3 region has the DNA TGTGCCAGCAGTTACCTTCGCCGGCAAGAGACCCAGTACTTC. Translated, it gives CASSYLRRQETQYF.